Below are 13 T cell receptor beta chains sequenced from a single sample in a study of chemoradiotherapy in HPV16-positive cancers. The method was immunoSEQ multiplex PCR; TCRdb's version includes in-frame clones alone and lacks a portion of them. The sample records 6,500 to 8,500 clones, about 83% being singletons. Sequencing was performed on blood, taken from a patient who underwent chemoradiotherapy. These receptors were collected from a human donor with HPV-associated anogenital cancer.

This chain uses TRBV6-1 with TRBJ2-1; 8 bases fit TRBD1. Germline CDR1 reads MNHNS; CDR2 reads SASEGT. The CDR3 is 13 amino acids. The V segment lost 7 bases and the J segment 9 bases; nucleotides outside the gene matches: 8. CDR3 bases: TGTGCCAGCATTCCCGGGACAGGAGCTGAGCAGTTCTTC. It is translated as CASIPGTGAEQFF.

In this sample, this clone turned up once. This sequence joins TRBV5-4 and TRBJ2-1; tentative D call: TRBD1 (5 bases). Germline V gene lookup returns CDR1 SGHNT and CDR2 YYREEE (reference sequence). The CDR3 has 13 amino acids. The V end was cut by 4 bases, the J end by 4 bases, with 9 bases between. The CDR3 DNA reads TGTGCCAGCAGCCCCAGACAGTACAATGAGCAGTTCTTC. It specifies CASSPRQYNEQFF.

This chain uses TRBV5-4 with TRBJ2-4, with 12 bases aligning to TRBD1. Germline-derived CDR1 and CDR2 are SGHNT and YYREEE (reference sequence). CDR3 length: 16 residues. V shed 2 bases and J 5 bases; nucleotides not matched to a gene: 5. The CDR3 DNA is TGTGCCAGCAGCTTAGGGACAGGGGGCGGGGAAAACATTCAGTACTTC. This translates into CASSLGTGGGENIQYF. Complete variable domain (other parts from reference TRBV5-4 and TRBJ2-4): ETGVTQSPTHLIKTRGQQVTLRCSSQSGHNTVSWYQQALGQGPQFIFQYYREEENGRGNFPPRFSGLQFPNYSSELNVNALELDDSALYLCASSLGTGGGENIQYFGAGTRLSVL.

The rearrangement links TRBV5-1 to TRBJ1-4; the D gene is possibly TRBD1 (6 bases). With 4 bases removed from V and 6 bases from J, the gap between germline ends came to 13 bases. Germline V lookup: CDR1 SGHRS, CDR2 YFSETQ. The CDR3 runs 14 residues. In DNA form, the CDR3 reads TGCGCCAGCAGCCGGGGGGGGCAGGATGAAAAACTGTTTTTT. It is translated as CASSRGGQDEKLFF.

The chain employs TRBV18 and TRBJ1-2; D remains ambiguous. In germline, CDR1 is KGHSH, CDR2 LQKENI. Trimming cost V 2 bases and J 6 bases, with 16 bases left between them. CDR3 length: 15 residues. This chain's CDR3 is CASSPTDGEGHGYTF. The CDR3 DNA reads TGTGCCAGCTCACCAACGGACGGGGAGGGTCATGGCTACACCTTC. The full variable domain, its missing parts supplied by reference TRBV18 and TRBJ1-2, is NAGVMQNPRHLVRRRGQEARLRCSPMKGHSHVYWYRQLPEEGLKFMVYLQKENIIDESGMPKERFSAEFPKEGPSILRIQQVVRGDSAAYFCASSPTDGEGHGYTFGSGTRLTVV.

J is TRBJ1-5 and V is TRBV2; D might be TRBD1 (5 bases). V gave up 3 bases and J gave up 5 bases, with 11 bases separating them. The length of the CDR3 is 14 residues. The germline V gene encodes CDR1 SNHLY and CDR2 FYNNEI. CDR3 sequence (DNA): TGTGCCAGCAGTGATAGGACACCTGATCAGCCCCAGCATTTT. Its protein product is CASSDRTPDQPQHF.

This clone was seen a few times. The chain recombines TRBV5-6 with TRBJ1-2; unclear D gene. Per the germline V gene, CDR1 is SGHDT and CDR2 is YYEEEE. The CDR3 is made up of 15 amino acids. With 1 base removed from V and 4 bases from J, the gap between germline ends came to 14 bases. The CDR3 DNA reads as TGTGCCAGCAGCTTGAATTATTGGGATCTCTATGGCTACACCTTC. It specifies CASSLNYWDLYGYTF.

V gene TRBV27 combines with J gene TRBJ1-1; D is unresolved. This CDR3 spans 14 amino acids. Germline assignment: CDR1 MNHEY and CDR2 SMNVEV (reference sequence). V lost 6 bases, J lost 0 bases, and 11 bases lay in between. The CDR3 protein is CASSRLDMNTEAFF. The CDR3 DNA reads TGTGCCAGCAGCCGGTTAGACATGAACACTGAAGCTTTCTTT.

The rearrangement links TRBV9 to TRBJ2-2, with D hard to call. The CDR3 has 15 residues. Germline CDR1 and CDR2: SGDLS and YYNGEE. Trimming took 1 base from V and 3 from J, leaving 10 bases between them. CDR3 coding DNA: TGTGCCAGCAGCGTACGGTTCAGTGACACCGGGGAGCTGTTTTTT. Amino acids: CASSVRFSDTGELFF.

V is TRBV29-1 and J is TRBJ2-2; 8 nucleotides align to TRBD2. CDR1 and CDR2 (germline): SQVTM, ANQGSEA. The CDR3 loop spans 15 amino acids. The V and J ends lost 0 bases and 3 bases, in that order; junction bases with no gene match: 3. The CDR3 coding sequence is TGCAGCGTTGAAGATTCGGGGGGGTACACCGGGGAGCTGTTTTTT. Protein sequence: CSVEDSGGYTGELFF.

This clone ranks as large. CDR3 nucleotides: TGTGCCAGCTCCGACGGGGAGGTAGAGACCTTC. Translated: CASSDGEVETF. V is TRBV18 and J is TRBJ1-2; D call uncertain. Germline-derived CDR1 and CDR2 are KGHSH and LQKENI. Trimming removed 6 bases from V and 14 bases from J, with 16 bases in between. The length of the CDR3 is 11 residues.

The V call is TRBV6-5, the J call TRBJ1-1, with a tentative D call TRBD1 (6 bases). V dropped 6 bases and J dropped 0 bases, with 11 bases sitting between them. Germline CDR1 and CDR2: MNHEY and SVGAGI. The CDR3 covers 14 residues. The CDR3 DNA reads as TGTGCCAGCAGGCCCGGACAGTTGAACACTGAAGCTTTCTTT. Translating it yields CASRPGQLNTEAFF.

The gene calls are TRBV10-2 and TRBJ2-1, with unresolved D. CDR1 and CDR2 from the germline V gene are WSHSY and SAAADI. V was shortened by 4 bases and J by 9 bases, with 7 bases between the two germline ends. The length of the CDR3 is 11 residues. For the CDR3, the DNA is TGCGCCAGCAGTGGGGCCGGTGAGCAGTTCTTC. This translates into CASSGAGEQFF.